This T cell receptor beta chain appears in the sequencing data of a study of human T cells and chemical hapten exposure. Time point noted: patch test 2, 6 weeks after DPC sensitization. Treatment noted: therapeutic diphenylcyclopropenone sensitization with weekly scalp DPC. Sequencing started from total RNA isolated from unfractionated whole blood. This clonotype was counted at least ten times. Trimming removed 4 bases at V and 8 bases at J, with 12 bases between. There are 14 residues in the CDR3. Germline values: CDR1 MGHRA, CDR2 YSYEKL. TCRdb re-analysed the RACE reads in MiXCR, keeping a single row per CDR3 protein. The sample includes approximately 96,000 distinct CDR3 sequences, about 9% of them seen just once.

The receptor was derived from a woman in her thirties or forties with alopecia areata. Some clones in this sample may be carry-over from other donors' samples. The sequencing here drew on whole blood, taken in connection with sensitization to the hapten diphenylcyclopropenone (DPC). This chain links TRBV4-1 with TRBJ2-6; the D gene is possibly TRBD2 (5 bases). The CDR3 DNA is TGCGCCAGCAGCCCCCCACTAGAGACCAACGTCCTGACTTTC. Protein sequence: CASSPPLETNVLTF.